Following are 2 T cell receptor beta chains from one sample sequenced in a study of cytomegalovirus exposure and HLA in healthy donors. Sequencing used immunoSEQ multiplex PCR; TCRdb keeps in-frame clones, though not all of them. The sample carries roughly 170,000 clones, more than 65% recorded once. Sequences were obtained from PBMCs. The receptors shown here come from a woman aged 18-35 years in good health and CMV-seropositive.

In this sample, this clone turned up once. The chain links TRBV4-1 to TRBJ1-1; no clear D gene. CDR3 length: 16 amino acids. Trimming stripped 0 bases from V and 6 bases from J, with 17 bases between. Germline loops: CDR1 MGHRA, CDR2 YSYEKL. The CDR3 region has the DNA TGCGCCAGCAGCCAAGAGATGCGGGGTGTAAGTGCTGAAGCTTTCTTT. As protein: CASSQEMRGVSAEAFF.

The genes are TRBV10-3 and TRBJ2-3, with D uncertain. Deletions cut 4 bases from V and 0 bases from J, with 5 bases between. Germline-derived CDR1 and CDR2 are ENHRY and SYGVKD. This CDR3 has 13 residues. CDR3 protein: CAISVASTDTQYF. CDR3 bases: TGTGCCATCAGTGTAGCTAGCACAGATACGCAGTATTTT.